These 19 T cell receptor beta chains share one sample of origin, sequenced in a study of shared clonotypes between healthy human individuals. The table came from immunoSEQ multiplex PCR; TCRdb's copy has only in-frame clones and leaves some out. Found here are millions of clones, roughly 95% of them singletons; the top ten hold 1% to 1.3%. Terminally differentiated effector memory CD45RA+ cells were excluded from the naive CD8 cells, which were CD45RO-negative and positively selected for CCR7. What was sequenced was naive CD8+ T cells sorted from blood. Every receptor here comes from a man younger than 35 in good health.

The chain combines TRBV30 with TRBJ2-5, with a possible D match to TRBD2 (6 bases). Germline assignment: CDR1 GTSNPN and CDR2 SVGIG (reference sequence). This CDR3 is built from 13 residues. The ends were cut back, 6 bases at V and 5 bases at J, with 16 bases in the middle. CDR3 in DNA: TGTGCCTGCCCCTTCGGGGGTTTCGAGACCCAGTACTTC. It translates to CACPFGGFETQYF.

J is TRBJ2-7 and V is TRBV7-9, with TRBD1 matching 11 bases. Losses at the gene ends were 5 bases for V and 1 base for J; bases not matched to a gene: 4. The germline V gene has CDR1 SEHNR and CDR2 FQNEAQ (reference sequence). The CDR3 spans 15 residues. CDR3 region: CASSEGTGGSYEQYF. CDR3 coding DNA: TGTGCCAGCAGCGAAGGGACAGGGGGTTCCTACGAGCAGTACTTC.

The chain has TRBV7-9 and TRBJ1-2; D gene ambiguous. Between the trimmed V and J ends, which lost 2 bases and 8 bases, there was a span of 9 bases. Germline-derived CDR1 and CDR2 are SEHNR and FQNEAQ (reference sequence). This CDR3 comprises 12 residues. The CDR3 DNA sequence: TGTGCCAGCAGCTTACAAGGGCAGGGCTACACCTTC. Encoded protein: CASSLQGQGYTF.

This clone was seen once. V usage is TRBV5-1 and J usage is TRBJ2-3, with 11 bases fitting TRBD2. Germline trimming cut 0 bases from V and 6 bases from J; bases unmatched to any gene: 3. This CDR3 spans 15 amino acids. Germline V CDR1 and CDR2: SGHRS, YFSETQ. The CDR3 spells CASSLVAGGLDTQYF. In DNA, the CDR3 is TGCGCCAGCAGCTTGGTAGCGGGGGGGCTCGATACGCAGTATTTT.

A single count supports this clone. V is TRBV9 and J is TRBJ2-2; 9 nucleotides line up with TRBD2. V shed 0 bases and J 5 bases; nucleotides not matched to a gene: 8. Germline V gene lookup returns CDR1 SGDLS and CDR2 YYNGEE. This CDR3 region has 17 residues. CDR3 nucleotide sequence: TGTGCCAGCAGCGTAGGAGCCCAGCGGGAGGTTACCGGGGAGCTGTTTTTT. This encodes CASSVGAQREVTGELFF.

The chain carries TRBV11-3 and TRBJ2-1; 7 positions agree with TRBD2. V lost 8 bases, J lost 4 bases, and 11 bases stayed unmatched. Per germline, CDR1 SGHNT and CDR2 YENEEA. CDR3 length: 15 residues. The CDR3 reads CASQRPASGYNEQFF. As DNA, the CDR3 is TGTGCCAGCCAGAGGCCCGCTAGCGGATACAATGAGCAGTTCTTC.

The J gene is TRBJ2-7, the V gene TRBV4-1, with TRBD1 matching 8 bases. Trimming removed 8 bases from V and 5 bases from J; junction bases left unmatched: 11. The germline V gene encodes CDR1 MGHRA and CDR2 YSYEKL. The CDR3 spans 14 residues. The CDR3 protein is CASGLGQGVDEQYF. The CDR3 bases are TGCGCCAGCGGCCTAGGACAGGGTGTCGACGAGCAGTACTTC.

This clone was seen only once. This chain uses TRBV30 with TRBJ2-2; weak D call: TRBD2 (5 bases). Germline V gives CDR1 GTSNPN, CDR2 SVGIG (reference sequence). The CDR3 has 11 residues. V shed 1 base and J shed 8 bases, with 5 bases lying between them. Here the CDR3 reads CAWSERGELFF. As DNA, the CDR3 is TGTGCCTGGAGTGAGCGGGGGGAGCTGTTTTTT.

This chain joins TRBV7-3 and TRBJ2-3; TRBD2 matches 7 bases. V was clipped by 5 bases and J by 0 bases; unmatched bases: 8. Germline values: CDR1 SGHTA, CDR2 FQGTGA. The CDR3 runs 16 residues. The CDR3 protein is CASSPLGGESTDTQYF. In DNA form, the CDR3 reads TGTGCCAGCAGCCCCCTTGGGGGGGAGAGCACAGATACGCAGTATTTT.

The CDR3 sequence is CASSPDRVPYEQYF. In DNA form, the CDR3 reads TGTGCCAGCAGCCCAGACAGGGTTCCCTACGAGCAGTACTTC. The J gene is TRBJ2-7, the V gene TRBV7-9, with 7 positions matching TRBD1. With V trimmed by 5 bases and J by 2 bases, 6 bases remained unmatched. The CDR3 is 14 residues long. Germline CDR1 SEHNR, CDR2 FQNEAQ (reference sequence).

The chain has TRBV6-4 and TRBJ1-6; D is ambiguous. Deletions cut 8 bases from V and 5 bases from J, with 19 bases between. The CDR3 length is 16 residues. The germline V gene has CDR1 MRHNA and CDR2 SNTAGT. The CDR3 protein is CASYCVFRTHNSPLHF. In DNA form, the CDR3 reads TGTGCCAGCTATTGTGTGTTTCGGACGCATAATTCACCCCTCCACTTT.

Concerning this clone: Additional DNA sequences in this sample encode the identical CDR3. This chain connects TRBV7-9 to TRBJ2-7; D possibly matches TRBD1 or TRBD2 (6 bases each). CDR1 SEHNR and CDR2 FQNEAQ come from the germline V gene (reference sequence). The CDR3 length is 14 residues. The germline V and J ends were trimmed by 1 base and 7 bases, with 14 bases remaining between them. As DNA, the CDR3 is TGTGCCAGCAGCTTAGTAGGGGGGCCGGGAGAGCAGTACTTC. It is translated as CASSLVGGPGEQYF.

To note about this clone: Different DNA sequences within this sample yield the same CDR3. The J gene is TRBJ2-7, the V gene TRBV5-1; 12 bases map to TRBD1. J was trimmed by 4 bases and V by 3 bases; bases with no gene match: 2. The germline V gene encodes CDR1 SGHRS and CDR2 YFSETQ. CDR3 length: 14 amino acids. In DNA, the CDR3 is TGCGCCAGCAGCTGGGGACAGGGGGCTTACGAGCAGTACTTC. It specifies CASSWGQGAYEQYF.

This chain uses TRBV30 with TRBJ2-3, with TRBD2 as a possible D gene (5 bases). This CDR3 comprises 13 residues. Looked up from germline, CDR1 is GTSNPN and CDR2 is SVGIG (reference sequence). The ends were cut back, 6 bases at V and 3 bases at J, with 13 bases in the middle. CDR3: CACAFGRTDTQYF. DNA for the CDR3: TGTGCCTGCGCCTTTGGGAGAACAGATACGCAGTATTTT.

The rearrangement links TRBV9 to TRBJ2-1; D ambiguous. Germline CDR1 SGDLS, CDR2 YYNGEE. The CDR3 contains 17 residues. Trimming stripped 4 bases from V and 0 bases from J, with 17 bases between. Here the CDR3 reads CASSPFQDPASYNEQFF. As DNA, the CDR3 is TGTGCCAGCAGCCCTTTTCAGGACCCCGCCTCCTACAATGAGCAGTTCTTC.

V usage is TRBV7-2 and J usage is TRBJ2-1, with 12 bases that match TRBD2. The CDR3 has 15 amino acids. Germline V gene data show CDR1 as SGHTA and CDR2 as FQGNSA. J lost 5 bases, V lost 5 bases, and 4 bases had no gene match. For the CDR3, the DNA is TGTGCCAGCAGCCTCGGACTAGCGGGAAACAATGAGCAGTTCTTC. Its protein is CASSLGLAGNNEQFF.

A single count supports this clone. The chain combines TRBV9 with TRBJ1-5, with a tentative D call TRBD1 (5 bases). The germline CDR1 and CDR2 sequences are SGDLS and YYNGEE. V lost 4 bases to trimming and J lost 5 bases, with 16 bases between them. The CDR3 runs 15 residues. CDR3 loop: CASSKEGRVDQPQHF. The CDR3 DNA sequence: TGTGCCAGCAGCAAAGAGGGCAGGGTTGATCAGCCCCAGCATTTT.

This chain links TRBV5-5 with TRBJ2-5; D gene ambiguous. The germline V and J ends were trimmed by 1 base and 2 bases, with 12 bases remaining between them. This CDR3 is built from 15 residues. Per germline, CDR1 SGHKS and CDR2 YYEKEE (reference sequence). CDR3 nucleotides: TGTGCCAGCAGCTTGTTACTCAAGGTGCAAGAGACCCAGTACTTC. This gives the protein CASSLLLKVQETQYF.

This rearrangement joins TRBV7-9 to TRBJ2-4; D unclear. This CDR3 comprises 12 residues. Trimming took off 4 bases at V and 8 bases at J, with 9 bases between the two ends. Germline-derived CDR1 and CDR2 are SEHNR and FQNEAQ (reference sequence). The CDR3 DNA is TGTGCCAGCAGCTCTACAGAGGACATTCAGTACTTC. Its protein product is CASSSTEDIQYF.